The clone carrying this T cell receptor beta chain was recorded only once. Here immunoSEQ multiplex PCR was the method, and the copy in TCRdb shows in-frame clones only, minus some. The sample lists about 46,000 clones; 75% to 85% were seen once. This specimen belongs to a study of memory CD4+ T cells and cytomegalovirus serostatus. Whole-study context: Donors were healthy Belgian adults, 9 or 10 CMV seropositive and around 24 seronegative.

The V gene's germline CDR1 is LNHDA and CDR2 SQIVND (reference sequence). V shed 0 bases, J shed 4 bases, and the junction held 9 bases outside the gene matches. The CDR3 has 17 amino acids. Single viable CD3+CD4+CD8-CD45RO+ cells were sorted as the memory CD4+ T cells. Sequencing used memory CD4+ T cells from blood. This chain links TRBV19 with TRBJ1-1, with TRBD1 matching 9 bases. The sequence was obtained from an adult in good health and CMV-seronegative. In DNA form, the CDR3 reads TGTGCCAGTAGTATAGATACAGGAACAGGGGGCCTCACTGAAGCTTTCTTT. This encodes CASSIDTGTGGLTEAFF.